Below, 20 T cell receptor beta chains from the same sample are listed, as sequenced in a study of long-term antiretroviral therapy in people with HIV. At the survey level, the v3.0 immunoSEQ assay was run. Using immunoSEQ multiplex PCR, the repertoire was profiled, and TCRdb retains in-frame clones only, with some absent. The table shows about 20,000 clones, with about four fifths occurring only once. The sequences come from unsorted PBMCs, collected almost 6 years after starting antiretroviral therapy. The receptor source for this set is a man in his thirties or forties with HIV.

The chain recombines TRBV19 with TRBJ1-5, with D uncertain. Germline-derived CDR1 and CDR2 are LNHDA and SQIVND (reference sequence). V lost 3 bases to trimming and J lost 8 bases, with 14 bases between them. This CDR3 has 14 amino acids. The CDR3 loop is CASSISTRFEPQHF. The CDR3 DNA reads TGTGCCAGTAGTATTTCGACTCGTTTCGAGCCCCAGCATTTT.

The CDR3 DNA follows: TGTGCCAGCAGCCCCGGACAGGGAAACTCCTACGAGCAGTACTTC. This encodes CASSPGQGNSYEQYF. The V gene is TRBV6-5, the J gene TRBJ2-7; TRBD1 matches 8 bases. J lost 0 bases, V lost 6 bases, and 7 bases had no gene match. The CDR3 sequence is 15 residues long. Germline CDR1 and CDR2: MNHEY and SVGAGI.

V gene TRBV5-4 combines with J gene TRBJ1-1, with a weak D call TRBD1 (5 bases). This CDR3 spans 14 amino acids. CDR1 is SGHNT and CDR2 is YYREEE in the germline V gene (reference sequence). V lost 3 bases to trimming and J lost 0 bases, with 9 bases between them. The CDR3 DNA reads as TGTGCCAGCAGCTGGGGACGGATGAACACTGAAGCTTTCTTT. As protein: CASSWGRMNTEAFF.

V usage is TRBV19 and J usage is TRBJ2-7, with 9 bases matching TRBD1. This CDR3 has 15 amino acids. Germline assignment: CDR1 LNHDA and CDR2 SQIVND (reference sequence). The V segment lost 4 bases and the J segment 4 bases; nucleotides outside the gene matches: 8. CDR3 amino acids: CASSTSGTGSYEQYF. The CDR3 DNA sequence: TGTGCCAGTAGTACTTCTGGGACAGGGAGTTACGAGCAGTACTTC.

V and J are TRBV2 and TRBJ1-1, with D possibly being TRBD1 (6 bases). V shed 8 bases and J shed 9 bases, with 19 bases lying between them. CDR3 length: 13 residues. CDR1 and CDR2 (germline): SNHLY, FYNNEI. The CDR3: CASVLGAAGQAFF. CDR3 sequence (DNA): TGTGCCAGCGTATTGGGGGCGGCTGGTCAAGCTTTCTTT.

The CDR3 sequence is CAWSVQLGGNEQFF. The DNA for the CDR3 is TGTGCCTGGAGTGTACAACTCGGAGGCAATGAGCAGTTCTTC. The chain uses TRBV30 and TRBJ2-1, with D perhaps TRBD2 (5 bases). This CDR3 contains 14 residues. The V and J ends lost 0 bases and 6 bases respectively, with 12 bases between them. CDR1 is GTSNPN and CDR2 is SVGIG in the germline V gene (reference sequence).

This clone is a singleton in its sample. This rearrangement joins TRBV10-3 to TRBJ1-2; D perhaps matches TRBD1 (6 bases). The ends were cut back, 5 bases at V and 8 bases at J, with 15 bases in the middle. This CDR3 has 13 amino acids. In germline, CDR1 is ENHRY, CDR2 SYGVKD. The CDR3 reads CAISSTYRDGYTF. In DNA form, the CDR3 reads TGTGCCATCAGTTCTACCTACAGGGACGGCTACACCTTC.

This chain links TRBV7-2 with TRBJ1-2; D possibly corresponds to TRBD1 (5 bases). Trimming pared 3 bases from V and 7 bases from J, leaving 21 bases between. The germline CDR1 and CDR2 sequences are SGHTA and FQGNSA. CDR3 length equals 16 residues. CDR3: CASSFGRFGGKGGYTF. In DNA, the CDR3 is TGTGCCAGCAGCTTTGGGCGTTTCGGGGGGAAAGGTGGCTACACCTTC. Full variable domain (outside the CDR3, taken from reference TRBV7-2 and TRBJ1-2): GAGVSQSPSNKVTEKGKDVELRCDPISGHTALYWYRQSLGQGLEFLIYFQGNSAPDKSGLPSDRFSAERTGGSVSTLTIQRTQQEDSAVYLCASSFGRFGGKGGYTFGSGTRLTVV.

The chain couples TRBV9 to TRBJ2-7; tentatively, D is TRBD1 (6 bases). V gave up 4 bases and J gave up 4 bases, with 9 bases separating them. Germline V lookup: CDR1 SGDLS, CDR2 YYNGEE. The CDR3 sequence is 12 residues long. The CDR3 nucleotides read TGTGCCAGCAGCCCACAGGGATACGAGCAGTACTTC. Translated, it gives CASSPQGYEQYF.

This chain joins TRBV4-2 and TRBJ1-2; no definite D call. This CDR3 is 12 amino acids long. V was cut by 1 base and J by 10 bases, with 10 bases left in between. Germline V gene lookup returns CDR1 LGHNA and CDR2 YNFKEQ. CDR3 in amino acids: CASSQGESYYTF. The CDR3 DNA reads TGTGCCAGCAGCCAAGGGGAGTCCTACTACACCTTC.

Sample share makes this clone large (0.1 to 1%). The chain is built from TRBV6-5 and TRBJ1-2, with D possibly matching TRBD1 (5 bases). CDR3 length equals 13 residues. Deletions cut 2 bases from V and 6 bases from J, with 10 bases between. Germline V gives CDR1 MNHEY, CDR2 SVGAGI. Here the CDR3 DNA reads TGTGCCAGCAGTTACGGGTCAGGGAATGGCTACACCTTC. It is translated as CASSYGSGNGYTF.

This sequence joins TRBV5-6 and TRBJ1-6, with D maybe TRBD1 (6 bases). The V gene's germline CDR1 is SGHDT and CDR2 YYEEEE. V was cut by 5 bases and J by 10 bases, with 19 bases left in between. The CDR3 totals 15 residues. The CDR3 bases are TGTGCCAGCAGTTTCCGGGACACCAAGCGGTCACCCCTCCACTTT. Its protein product is CASSFRDTKRSPLHF.

The J gene is TRBJ2-7, the V gene TRBV7-2, with D perhaps assigned TRBD1 or TRBD2 (6 bases each). The CDR3 length is 14 residues. Germline V CDR1 and CDR2: SGHTA, FQGNSA. Trimming took off 3 bases at V and 2 bases at J, with 11 bases between the two ends. CDR3 amino acids: CASSFGGPTYEQYF. CDR3 in DNA: TGTGCCAGCAGCTTTGGGGGGCCAACCTACGAGCAGTACTTC. Using reference TRBV7-2 and TRBJ2-7 for the parts outside the CDR3, the full variable domain is GAGVSQSPSNKVTEKGKDVELRCDPISGHTALYWYRQSLGQGLEFLIYFQGNSAPDKSGLPSDRFSAERTGGSVSTLTIQRTQQEDSAVYLCASSFGGPTYEQYFGPGTRLTVT.

The V call is TRBV5-1, the J call TRBJ1-4, with 7 bases lining up with TRBD1. The V segment lost 1 base and the J segment 3 bases; nucleotides outside the gene matches: 3. This CDR3 is built from 15 residues. Germline assignment: CDR1 SGHRS and CDR2 YFSETQ. This CDR3 is CASSLTGAANEKLFF. In DNA, the CDR3 is TGCGCCAGCAGCTTGACAGGGGCGGCTAATGAAAAACTGTTTTTT.

The rearrangement links TRBV19 to TRBJ2-3; D uncertain. The length of the CDR3 is 10 residues. V lost 10 bases and J 6 bases, leaving 8 bases between the germline ends. CDR1 and CDR2 from the germline V gene are LNHDA and SQIVND (reference sequence). The CDR3 nucleotides are TGTGCCACGGACGGGGATACGCAGTATTTT. It encodes CATDGDTQYF.

The gene calls are TRBV10-2 and TRBJ1-1, with TRBD1 matching 7 bases. V gave up 1 base and J gave up 12 bases; unmatched junction bases: 5. Germline-derived CDR1 and CDR2 are WSHSY and SAAADI. The CDR3 covers 12 residues. The DNA of the CDR3 is TGCGCCAGCAGTGAGTTTAGGGGGCTTACTTTCTTT. Translation gives CASSEFRGLTFF.

The chain couples TRBV5-1 to TRBJ1-4; 9 nucleotides agree with TRBD1. Per the germline V gene, CDR1 is SGHRS and CDR2 is YFSETQ. With V trimmed by 4 bases and J by 6 bases, 7 bases remained unmatched. The CDR3 runs to 15 residues. This CDR3 is CASSPGTGRDEKLFF. CDR3 bases: TGCGCCAGCAGCCCCGGGACAGGGAGGGATGAAAAACTGTTTTTT.

This clone was detected only once. CDR3 nucleotide sequence: TGTGCCAGCAATTGGCGGGCTACCTACGAGCAGTACTTC. It encodes CASNWRATYEQYF. The V call is TRBV28, the J call TRBJ2-7; D is perhaps TRBD2 (5 bases). The germline CDR1 and CDR2 sequences are MDHEN and SYDVKM. This CDR3 has 13 residues. The V end lost 7 bases, the J end lost 2 bases, and 12 bases lay between the germline ends.

This clone was observed a few times. The CDR3 sequence: CASGRTGVGGELFF. The CDR3 nucleotides are TGTGCCAGCGGAAGGACAGGGGTTGGCGGGGAGCTGTTTTTT. V usage is TRBV9 and J usage is TRBJ2-2; 9 bases align to TRBD1. The ends lost 7 bases at V and 7 bases at J; junction bases unmatched: 8. The CDR3 sequence is 14 residues long. Germline-derived CDR1 and CDR2 are SGDLS and YYNGEE.

The chain recombines TRBV4-3 with TRBJ1-5, with D hard to call. The CDR3 loop spans 15 amino acids. Trimming shortened V by 0 bases and J by 6 bases, and 12 bases separated the two germline ends. The germline V gene encodes CDR1 LGHNA and CDR2 YSLEER. The CDR3 loop reads CASSQDLGGTQPQHF. CDR3 nucleotides: TGCGCCAGCAGCCAAGATTTGGGTGGAACTCAGCCCCAGCATTTT.